The TCR beta chain described here comes from a study of blood T cell repertoires in COVID-19 (dated by TCRdb to 2020 to 2022). Background for the entire study: The collaborator samples originated in the United States, Italy and Spain and spanned the acute and convalescent phases of COVID-19. The prospective study material was composed of cDNA or gDNA derived from T cells, B-cell-depleted T cells, or PBMCs. The dataset comprised deeply sampled blood TCRbeta repertoires from subjects exposed to, actively infected with, or recovered from COVID-19. The repertoires were made available in a free public database intended to serve as a resource for research on the immune response to SARS-CoV-2. Samples came from the ongoing ImmuneRACE study (first 160 participants) plus 1,254 subjects from 6 global collaborators. The sample metadata nearly always contained a de-identified subject ID, COVID-19 status, age in years and sex. Where HLA class I and class II types were available, the types were taken from metadata supplied by the sample provider, not from assay-based typing.

The immunoSEQ Assay, a bias-controlled multiplex PCR, was used to amplify TCRbeta CDR3 regions from genomic DNA. Per the authors' processing: Within the assay, amplification of reference gene primers was used to estimate how many nucleated cells each sample contained. To quantify the absolute abundance of each unique TCRbeta CDR3 rearrangement, sequence reads were collapsed and filtered. For each sample, productive Simpson clonality was calculated as the square root of Simpson's diversity index across productive rearrangements. TCRdb provides this immuneACCESS table in a form limited to in-frame rearrangements. Some clones are lacking; in checked studies, under half of them reflect an unresolved V gene, and why the rest are absent is not known. That table is the source of V, J and clone size, and D and trimming were worked out from the DNA. Here the sample has roughly 150,000 clones; roughly 83% occur a single time. 5.2% of the sample comes from the top ten.

Via the germline V gene (reference sequence), CDR1 is LGHDT and CDR2 YNNKEL. The CDR3 numbers 19 residues from cysteine through phenylalanine. Of all the DNA, just the CDR3 is kept, 57 bases in frame from base 1. V is pared back by 0 bases and J by 3 bases, with 24 bases lying between the germline termini. Overall study outcomes, separate from this receptor: The amount of clinical and demographic metadata varied by source and participant and was provided uncurated.

Enrolling through a virtual design, the prospective study's participants ranged in age from roughly 18 to 89 years and lived across some 22 United States geographic areas. To assign participants to cohorts, the prospective study relied on clinical history that participants themselves reported in a screening survey and a study questionnaire. A participant counted as exposed if, within 2 weeks of entering the study, that participant had been in contact with someone who had a PCR-confirmed or clinician-diagnosed COVID-19 case. Mobile phlebotomists in the prospective study collected whole blood, serum and a nasopharyngeal or oropharyngeal swab from every participant. Prospective study participants could optionally give additional blood draws and questionnaires over an approximately 2-month period. Before DNA extraction, blood samples from the prospective study were shipped at room temperature or frozen.

As for this clone: Its antigen target is currently unknown. It has no much larger one-base neighbor in the sample; base qualities were not kept.

The chain links TRBV3-1 (or the pseudogene TRBV3-2) with TRBJ2-7; the D region possibly corresponds to TRBD2 (5 bases align). The sequenced sample consisted of PBMCs or T cells enriched from blood (not recorded which). The TCR comes from a man in his 70s who had been exposed to COVID-19. CDR3 region: CASSQDAGSVRPHIYEQYF. The bases are TGTGCCAGCAGCCAAGATGCGGGTTCGGTGCGTCCGCATATCTACGAGCAGTACTTC.